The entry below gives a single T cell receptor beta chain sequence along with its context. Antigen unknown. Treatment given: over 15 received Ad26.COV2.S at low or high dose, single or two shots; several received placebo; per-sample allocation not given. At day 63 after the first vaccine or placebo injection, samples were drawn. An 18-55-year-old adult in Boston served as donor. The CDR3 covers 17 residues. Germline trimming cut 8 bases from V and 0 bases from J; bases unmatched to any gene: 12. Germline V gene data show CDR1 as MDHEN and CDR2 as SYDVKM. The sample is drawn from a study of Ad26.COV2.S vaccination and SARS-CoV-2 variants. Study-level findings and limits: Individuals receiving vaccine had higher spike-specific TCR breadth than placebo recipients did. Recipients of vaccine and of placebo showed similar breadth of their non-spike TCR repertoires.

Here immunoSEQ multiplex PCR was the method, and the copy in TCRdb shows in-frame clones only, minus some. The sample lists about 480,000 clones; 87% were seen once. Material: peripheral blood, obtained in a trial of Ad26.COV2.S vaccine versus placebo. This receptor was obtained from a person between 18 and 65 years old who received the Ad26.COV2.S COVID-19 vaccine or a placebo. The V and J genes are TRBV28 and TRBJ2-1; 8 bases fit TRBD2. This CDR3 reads CASGKDPSGRSYNEQFF. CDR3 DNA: TGTGCCAGCGGTAAGGATCCTAGCGGGCGCTCCTACAATGAGCAGTTCTTC.